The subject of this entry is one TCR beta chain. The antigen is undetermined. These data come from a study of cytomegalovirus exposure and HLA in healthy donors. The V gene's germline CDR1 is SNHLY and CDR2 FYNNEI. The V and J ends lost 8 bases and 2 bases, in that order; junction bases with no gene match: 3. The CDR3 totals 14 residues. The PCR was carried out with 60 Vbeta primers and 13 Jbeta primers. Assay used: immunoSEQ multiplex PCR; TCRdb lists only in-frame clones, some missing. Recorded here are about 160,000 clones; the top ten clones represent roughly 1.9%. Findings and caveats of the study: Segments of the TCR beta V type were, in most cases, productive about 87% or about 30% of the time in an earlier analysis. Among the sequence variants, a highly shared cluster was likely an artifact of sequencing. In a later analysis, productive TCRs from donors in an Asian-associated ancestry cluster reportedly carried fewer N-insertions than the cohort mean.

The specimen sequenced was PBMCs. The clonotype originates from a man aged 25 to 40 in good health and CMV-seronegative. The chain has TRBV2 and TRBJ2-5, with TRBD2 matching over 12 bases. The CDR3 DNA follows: TGTGCCAGCCATCTAGCGGGAGGGCAAGAGACCCAGTACTTC. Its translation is CASHLAGGQETQYF. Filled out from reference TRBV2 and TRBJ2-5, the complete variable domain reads EPEVTQTPSHQVTQMGQEVILRCVPISNHLYFYWYRQILGQKVEFLVSFYNNEISEKSEIFDDQFSVERPDGSNFTLKIRSTKLEDSAMYFCASHLAGGQETQYFGPGTRLLVL.